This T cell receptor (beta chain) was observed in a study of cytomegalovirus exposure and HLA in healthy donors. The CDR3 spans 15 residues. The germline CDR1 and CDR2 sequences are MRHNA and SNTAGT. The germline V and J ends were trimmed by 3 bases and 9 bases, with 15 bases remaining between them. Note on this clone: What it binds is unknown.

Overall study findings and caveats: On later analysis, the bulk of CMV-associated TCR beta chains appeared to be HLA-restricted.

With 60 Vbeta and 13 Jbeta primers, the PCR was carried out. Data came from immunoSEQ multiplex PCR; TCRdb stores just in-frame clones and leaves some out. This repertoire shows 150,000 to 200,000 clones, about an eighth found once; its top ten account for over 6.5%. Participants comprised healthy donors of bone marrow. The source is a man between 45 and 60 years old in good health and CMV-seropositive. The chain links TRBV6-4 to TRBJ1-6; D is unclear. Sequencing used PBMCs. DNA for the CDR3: TGTGCCAGCAGTGAATTGTGGGGAGGGAGTTCACCCCTCCACTTT. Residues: CASSELWGGSSPLHF.